The rows below give T cell receptor beta chains drawn from one sample of a study of shared clonotypes between healthy human individuals. Generated by immunoSEQ multiplex PCR, the TCRdb table keeps only in-frame clones and is missing some. The sample includes about 1 million clones, about 75% seen only once; the top ten take about 1.5%. Sequencing was done on a sample of memory CD4+ T cells sorted from blood. These TCRs come from a man aged 18 to 29 in good health. The CDR3 runs from the conserved cysteine through the conserved F or W. D genes are given only for firm matches. Where a row states a size, it is once, few, many or the class of an expanded clone; other rows omit it.

j_call: TRBJ2-7; d_call: TRBD2; v_call: TRBV2; cdr3_length: 14; clone_size: NA; cdr3_nt: TGTGCCAGCAGCAAACTAGCGGGACTATACGAGCAGTACTTC; cdr3_aa: CASSKLAGLYEQYF
j_call: TRBJ1-2; d_call: TRBD1; v_call: TRBV28; cdr3_length: 12; clone_size: NA; cdr3_nt: TGTGCCAGCTTAACAGGGGTCGGAGGCTACACCTTC; cdr3_aa: CASLTGVGGYTF
j_call: TRBJ2-1; d_call: TRBD2; v_call: TRBV30; cdr3_length: 17; clone_size: once; cdr3_nt: TGTGCCTGGAGTGTAATGGTACTAGCGGGGACCCACAATGAGCAGTTCTTC; cdr3_aa: CAWSVMVLAGTHNEQFF
j_call: TRBJ2-1; d_call: TRBD2; v_call: TRBV6-5; cdr3_length: 15; clone_size: NA; cdr3_nt: TGTGCCAGCAGAACCGGGACTAGCGGGAGTAATGAGCAGTTCTTC; cdr3_aa: CASRTGTSGSNEQFF
j_call: TRBJ2-7; d_call: TRBD1; v_call: TRBV5-1; cdr3_length: 14; clone_size: NA; cdr3_nt: TGCGCCAGCAGCCCGACAGGGGCCTCCTACGAGCAGTACTTC; cdr3_aa: CASSPTGASYEQYF
j_call: TRBJ1-2; d_call: NA; v_call: TRBV4-1; cdr3_length: 16; clone_size: NA; cdr3_nt: TGCGCCAGCAGCCAAGTCTTATCTTACGCCCAATATGGCTACACCTTC; cdr3_aa: CASSQVLSYAQYGYTF
j_call: TRBJ1-1; d_call: TRBD1; v_call: TRBV7-2; cdr3_length: 14; clone_size: NA; cdr3_nt: TGTGCCAGCAGCTCGCAGGGGGGGAACACTGAAGCTTTCTTT; cdr3_aa: CASSSQGGNTEAFF
j_call: TRBJ2-1; d_call: TRBD1; v_call: TRBV11-2; cdr3_length: 14; clone_size: NA; cdr3_nt: TGTGCCAGCAGCCCCCAAACAGGGGGCAATGAGCAGTTCTTC; cdr3_aa: CASSPQTGGNEQFF
j_call: TRBJ1-2; d_call: NA; v_call: TRBV28; cdr3_length: 11; clone_size: NA; cdr3_nt: TGTGCCAGCAGTTTACGGTATGGCTACACCTTC; cdr3_aa: CASSLRYGYTF
j_call: TRBJ1-1; d_call: NA; v_call: TRBV5-5; cdr3_length: 16; clone_size: NA; cdr3_nt: TGTGCCAGCAGCTTGGGCCCCATCCGGGACGTTAGTGAAGCTTTCTTT; cdr3_aa: CASSLGPIRDVSEAFF
j_call: TRBJ2-1; d_call: TRBD1; v_call: TRBV4-1; cdr3_length: 16; clone_size: NA; cdr3_nt: TGCGCCAGCAGCCAAACCGGGACAGGGGTTAACAATGAGCAGTTCTTC; cdr3_aa: CASSQTGTGVNNEQFF
j_call: TRBJ2-7; d_call: TRBD2; v_call: TRBV29-1; cdr3_length: 13; clone_size: NA; cdr3_nt: TGCAGCGTGCGAAGCGGGAGGGCCGGCGAGCAGTACTTC; cdr3_aa: CSVRSGRAGEQYF
j_call: TRBJ2-1; d_call: TRBD1; v_call: TRBV7-9; cdr3_length: 15; clone_size: few; cdr3_nt: TGTGCCAGCAGCCCAGGACAGGGCCTCTACAATGAGCAGTTCTTC; cdr3_aa: CASSPGQGLYNEQFF
j_call: TRBJ1-2; d_call: TRBD1; v_call: TRBV19; cdr3_length: 14; clone_size: NA; cdr3_nt: TGTGCCAGTAGCAGCGACAGGGGGGTAGATGGCTACACCTTC; cdr3_aa: CASSSDRGVDGYTF
j_call: TRBJ2-7; d_call: TRBD1; v_call: TRBV5-1; cdr3_length: 13; clone_size: NA; cdr3_nt: TGCGCCAGCACGGGGGACAGGGACTACGAGCAGTACTTC; cdr3_aa: CASTGDRDYEQYF
j_call: TRBJ1-1; d_call: NA; v_call: TRBV27; cdr3_length: 15; clone_size: NA; cdr3_nt: TGTGCCAGCAGTTTATCGAGAGTAGGAGTCACTGAAGCTTTCTTT; cdr3_aa: CASSLSRVGVTEAFF
j_call: TRBJ2-2; d_call: NA; v_call: TRBV6-1; cdr3_length: 15; clone_size: NA; cdr3_nt: TGTGCCAGCAGTGTCCTGGACGGGAACACCGGGGAGCTGTTTTTT; cdr3_aa: CASSVLDGNTGELFF
j_call: TRBJ1-6; d_call: TRBD1; v_call: TRBV6-5; cdr3_length: 16; clone_size: NA; cdr3_nt: TGTGCCAGCAGTTACGGGGACAGCTCCTATAATTCACCCCTCCACTTT; cdr3_aa: CASSYGDSSYNSPLHF
j_call: TRBJ2-7; d_call: NA; v_call: TRBV19; cdr3_length: 13; clone_size: NA; cdr3_nt: TGTGCCAGTAGTATGAAACCCTTCTACGAGCAGTACTTC; cdr3_aa: CASSMKPFYEQYF
j_call: TRBJ2-3; d_call: TRBD2; v_call: TRBV10-3; cdr3_length: 18; clone_size: few; cdr3_nt: TGTGCCATCAAGATTATGGCGGGGGGTCACCTCGATACAGATACGCAGTATTTT; cdr3_aa: CAIKIMAGGHLDTDTQYF
j_call: TRBJ2-2; d_call: TRBD1; v_call: TRBV28; cdr3_length: 14; clone_size: NA; cdr3_nt: TGTGCCAGCAGTGCCTCAGGGGGACCCGGGGAGCTGTTTTTT; cdr3_aa: CASSASGGPGELFF
j_call: TRBJ1-5; d_call: NA; v_call: TRBV5-1; cdr3_length: 14; clone_size: NA; cdr3_nt: TGCGCCAGCAGCTTAGACAGCGGCAATCAGCCCCAGCATTTT; cdr3_aa: CASSLDSGNQPQHF
j_call: TRBJ2-2; d_call: TRBD2; v_call: TRBV5-1; cdr3_length: 16; clone_size: NA; cdr3_nt: TGCGCCAGCAATGGGGGGGTAACCGCGAACACCGGGGAGCTGTTTTTT; cdr3_aa: CASNGGVTANTGELFF
j_call: TRBJ2-1; d_call: TRBD2; v_call: TRBV10-1; cdr3_length: 14; clone_size: NA; cdr3_nt: TGCGCCAGCGGGGGAGGGCGAAAAGGGAATGAGCAGTTCTTC; cdr3_aa: CASGGGRKGNEQFF
j_call: TRBJ1-6; d_call: TRBD1; v_call: TRBV27; cdr3_length: 19; clone_size: NA; cdr3_nt: TGTGCCAGCAGCCCGACGAGGGGAGGGGGCCGTACTTATAATTCACCCCTCCACTTT; cdr3_aa: CASSPTRGGGRTYNSPLHF
j_call: TRBJ2-7; d_call: TRBD1; v_call: TRBV4-1; cdr3_length: 15; clone_size: NA; cdr3_nt: TGCGCCAGCAGCCAACGTTCCGGGACAGAATACGAGCAGTACTTC; cdr3_aa: CASSQRSGTEYEQYF
j_call: TRBJ2-6; d_call: NA; v_call: TRBV5-8; cdr3_length: 19; clone_size: few; cdr3_nt: TGTGCCAGCAGCCAGGCCTTTAAGACAGGATACTCTGGGGCCAACGTCCTGACTTTC; cdr3_aa: CASSQAFKTGYSGANVLTF
j_call: TRBJ1-2; d_call: NA; v_call: TRBV19; cdr3_length: 16; clone_size: NA; cdr3_nt: TGTGCCAGTACTAGACTCGGGACAACCGAGAACTATGGCTACACCTTC; cdr3_aa: CASTRLGTTENYGYTF
j_call: TRBJ1-5; d_call: NA; v_call: TRBV19; cdr3_length: 15; clone_size: NA; cdr3_nt: TGTGCCAGTAGTATAGTAGGGGGGAATAATCAGCCCCAGCATTTT; cdr3_aa: CASSIVGGNNQPQHF
j_call: TRBJ2-3; d_call: NA; v_call: TRBV7-9; cdr3_length: 19; clone_size: NA; cdr3_nt: TGTGCCAGCAGCCCAGGGATTTTATTCAGAAGAAGGAGCACAGATACGCAGTATTTT; cdr3_aa: CASSPGILFRRRSTDTQYF
j_call: TRBJ2-4; d_call: TRBD2; v_call: TRBV4-2; cdr3_length: 16; clone_size: NA; cdr3_nt: TGTGCCAGCAGCCAAGTAGCGGGGGGTGACAAAAACATTCAGTACTTC; cdr3_aa: CASSQVAGGDKNIQYF
j_call: TRBJ2-5; d_call: NA; v_call: TRBV7-6; cdr3_length: 17; clone_size: NA; cdr3_nt: TGTGCCAGCAGCTTATCCCTGGTAGGGACACTTCAAGAGACCCAGTACTTC; cdr3_aa: CASSLSLVGTLQETQYF
j_call: TRBJ1-2; d_call: NA; v_call: TRBV4-1; cdr3_length: 14; clone_size: NA; cdr3_nt: TGCGCCAGCAGCCAAGATTGGGGGTCCTATGGCTACACCTTC; cdr3_aa: CASSQDWGSYGYTF
j_call: TRBJ2-7; d_call: TRBD2; v_call: TRBV30; cdr3_length: 16; clone_size: NA; cdr3_nt: TGTGCCTGGAGATCGCCGGGGACTAGCGGGGGCTACGAGCAGTACTTC; cdr3_aa: CAWRSPGTSGGYEQYF
j_call: TRBJ1-5; d_call: NA; v_call: TRBV10-2; cdr3_length: 14; clone_size: NA; cdr3_nt: TGCGCCAGCAGTGATTCGGGGTCAAATCAGCCCCAGCATTTT; cdr3_aa: CASSDSGSNQPQHF
j_call: TRBJ1-1; d_call: TRBD1; v_call: TRBV6-1; cdr3_length: 14; clone_size: NA; cdr3_nt: TGTGCCAGCAGTCCCCCCGGGACAGGGACTGAAGCTTTCTTT; cdr3_aa: CASSPPGTGTEAFF
j_call: TRBJ2-3; d_call: TRBD2; v_call: TRBV10-3; cdr3_length: 17; clone_size: NA; cdr3_nt: TGTGCCATCAGTGACCGCGATGGCGGGGGGGCCGGAGATACGCAGTATTTT; cdr3_aa: CAISDRDGGGAGDTQYF
j_call: TRBJ2-2; d_call: NA; v_call: TRBV7-7; cdr3_length: 17; clone_size: NA; cdr3_nt: TGTGCTAGCAGCTTAGCTCCCAGCGGGCCCAACACCGGGGAGCTGTTTTTT; cdr3_aa: CASSLAPSGPNTGELFF
j_call: TRBJ2-1; d_call: TRBD2; v_call: TRBV29-1; cdr3_length: 13; clone_size: NA; cdr3_nt: TGCAGCGTTGAGGATAGCGGGCGGGATGAGCAGTTCTTC; cdr3_aa: CSVEDSGRDEQFF
j_call: TRBJ2-7; d_call: TRBD2; v_call: TRBV30; cdr3_length: 14; clone_size: NA; cdr3_nt: TGTGCCTGGAGAGATAGCGGGAGGTCGAACGAGCAGTACTTC; cdr3_aa: CAWRDSGRSNEQYF
j_call: TRBJ2-5; d_call: TRBD2; v_call: TRBV6-1; cdr3_length: 14; clone_size: few; cdr3_nt: TGTGCCAGCAGTGGCGGGGGGGCCTTGGAGACCCAGTACTTC; cdr3_aa: CASSGGGALETQYF
j_call: TRBJ2-1; d_call: TRBD2; v_call: TRBV7-2; cdr3_length: 15; clone_size: NA; cdr3_nt: TGTGCCAGCAGCACTGGGGCGGCTAGCGGGGGGGAGCAGTTCTTC; cdr3_aa: CASSTGAASGGEQFF
j_call: TRBJ2-5; d_call: TRBD2; v_call: TRBV5-4; cdr3_length: 16; clone_size: NA; cdr3_nt: TGTGCCAGCAGCTTGGGAACTAGCGGGAGGTACGGGACCCAGTACTTC; cdr3_aa: CASSLGTSGRYGTQYF
j_call: TRBJ1-2; d_call: NA; v_call: TRBV7-6; cdr3_length: 19; clone_size: NA; cdr3_nt: TGTGCCAGCAGCTTAGAATCCCCTACGGGACTTTTAAGTAACTATGGCTACACCTTC; cdr3_aa: CASSLESPTGLLSNYGYTF
j_call: TRBJ1-4; d_call: NA; v_call: TRBV4-2; cdr3_length: 14; clone_size: few; cdr3_nt: TGTGCCAGCAGCCAGAGAGAGCCGGTAGAAAAACTGTTTTTT; cdr3_aa: CASSQREPVEKLFF
j_call: TRBJ2-4; d_call: TRBD1; v_call: TRBV18; cdr3_length: 14; clone_size: NA; cdr3_nt: TGTGCCAGCTCACTTTCCGGGACCCAGGGGGATCAGTACTTC; cdr3_aa: CASSLSGTQGDQYF
j_call: TRBJ1-5; d_call: TRBD1; v_call: TRBV5-6; cdr3_length: 16; clone_size: NA; cdr3_nt: TGTGCCAGCAGCAAGGACAGGGGGCTCGGCAATCAGCCCCAGCATTTT; cdr3_aa: CASSKDRGLGNQPQHF
j_call: TRBJ2-5; d_call: NA; v_call: TRBV7-9; cdr3_length: 15; clone_size: once; cdr3_nt: TGTGCCAGCAGCCCAGGCGCAGGGTCTAAAGAGATCCAGTACTTC; cdr3_aa: CASSPGAGSKEIQYF
j_call: TRBJ1-6; d_call: NA; v_call: TRBV21-1; cdr3_length: 16; clone_size: NA; cdr3_nt: TGTGCCAGCAGCAAAACGATCTCAGGGTTAAATTCACCCCTCCACTTT; cdr3_aa: CASSKTISGLNSPLHF
j_call: TRBJ2-4; d_call: NA; v_call: TRBV7-9; cdr3_length: 14; clone_size: few; cdr3_nt: TGTGCCAGCAGCCCCGGGGGTCCCAAAAACATTCAGTACTTC; cdr3_aa: CASSPGGPKNIQYF